The 12 T cell receptor beta chains listed next were all sequenced from one sample in a study of blood T cell repertoires in COVID-19. Profiled with immunoSEQ multiplex PCR; TCRdb holds only in-frame clones, not every one. Seen here are about 90,000 clones, over 80% observed once, and the top ten hold 6.3%. What was sequenced was peripheral blood. Source of these receptors: an older woman with active COVID-19.

This sequence joins TRBV6-1 and TRBJ1-3, with D possibly being TRBD1 (6 bases). CDR3 length equals 16 residues. CDR1 and CDR2 (germline): MNHNS, SASEGT. Trimming took off 0 bases at V and 0 bases at J, with 9 bases between the two ends. CDR3 nucleotides: TGTGCCAGCAGTGAAGCCCAGGGGACCTCTGGAAACACCATATATTTT. It codes for CASSEAQGTSGNTIYF.

V is TRBV2 and J is TRBJ1-1; possible D gene TRBD1, 5 bases. The CDR3 has 15 residues. CDR1 SNHLY and CDR2 FYNNEI come from the germline V gene. Trimming took 1 base from V and 3 from J, leaving 12 bases between them. DNA for the CDR3: TGTGCCAGCAGTGAAGGGGTCTCCAGGGACACTGAAGCTTTCTTT. It specifies CASSEGVSRDTEAFF.

The chain combines TRBV5-1 with TRBJ2-3; D gene ambiguous. The CDR3 extends over 15 amino acids. V lost 1 base and J 2 bases, leaving 11 bases between the germline ends. CDR1 is SGHRS and CDR2 is YFSETQ in the germline V gene. CDR3 loop: CASSLTGLDTDTQYF. The CDR3 nucleotides read TGCGCCAGCAGCTTGACGGGTCTCGACACAGATACGCAGTATTTT.

V gene TRBV6-2 or TRBV6-3 combines with J gene TRBJ2-2; 10 bases align to TRBD1. Germline CDR1 and CDR2: MNHEY and SVGEGT. With V trimmed by 2 bases and J by 4 bases, 1 base remained unmatched. CDR3 size: 15 residues. The CDR3 bases are TGTGCCAGCAGTTACGGGACAGGGGCCACCGGGGAGCTGTTTTTT. Protein product: CASSYGTGATGELFF.

This chain joins TRBV11-2 and TRBJ2-7, with D unclear. V shed 0 bases and J shed 0 bases, with 9 bases lying between them. CDR3 length: 15 residues. Germline V gives CDR1 SGHAT, CDR2 FQNNGV. The CDR3 reads CASSLEGQSSYEQYF. CDR3 in DNA: TGTGCCAGCAGCTTAGAGGGCCAGAGCTCCTACGAGCAGTACTTC.

The gene calls are TRBV19 and TRBJ1-5; 7 bases line up with TRBD1. The CDR3 covers 15 residues. V gave up 7 bases and J gave up 5 bases; unmatched junction bases: 11. Germline V gene lookup returns CDR1 LNHDA and CDR2 SQIVND (reference sequence). CDR3 in DNA: TGTGCCAGTACATCACGGGGACAGAGTTATCAGCCCCAGCATTTT. Translated: CASTSRGQSYQPQHF.

This sequence joins TRBV7-2 and TRBJ2-3, with D maybe TRBD2 (5 bases). CDR3 length: 16 amino acids. Trimming pared 1 base from V and 6 bases from J, leaving 17 bases between. Looked up from germline, CDR1 is SGHTA and CDR2 is FQGNSA. CDR3 bases: TGTGCCAGCAGCTTAGGGGTTCTAGCTAAGGGTGATACGCAGTATTTT. It is translated as CASSLGVLAKGDTQYF.

The chain joins TRBV30 to TRBJ2-1; unclear D gene. Germline CDR1 is GTSNPN and CDR2 is SVGIG (reference sequence). The CDR3 runs 14 residues. V was trimmed by 3 bases and J by 5 bases, leaving 14 bases between them. DNA of the CDR3: TGTGCCTGGAGATCGGTAATGGTCCACAATGAGCAGTTCTTC. Residues: CAWRSVMVHNEQFF.

This clone has only one observation. The chain is built from TRBV6-5 and TRBJ1-1; no firm D call. The CDR3 length is 13 residues. Germline CDR1 and CDR2: MNHEY and SVGAGI. The V end lost 6 bases, the J end lost 4 bases, and 12 bases lay between the germline ends. CDR3 bases: TGTGCCAGCAGATCAACCGGTGCCACTGAAGCTTTCTTT. It specifies CASRSTGATEAFF.

This chain connects TRBV11-2 to TRBJ1-2; 10 bases agree with TRBD1. Unmatched junction bases numbered 9, after V lost 7 bases and J lost 7 bases. The CDR3 runs 14 residues. Germline V gene data show CDR1 as SGHAT and CDR2 as FQNNGV. This CDR3 is CASKHRDRGLGYTF. The CDR3 DNA reads TGTGCCAGCAAACACCGGGACAGGGGTCTTGGCTACACCTTC.

The rearrangement uses TRBV5-1 and TRBJ2-7; a possible D gene is TRBD1 (6 bases). CDR1 and CDR2 from the germline V gene are SGHRS and YFSETQ. The CDR3 extends over 15 amino acids. Between the trimmed V and J ends, which lost 0 bases and 4 bases, there was a span of 14 bases. The CDR3 here is CASSLVSGVEYEQYF. The CDR3 coding sequence is TGCGCCAGCAGCTTGGTATCAGGGGTAGAGTACGAGCAGTACTTC.

The rearrangement links TRBV29-1 to TRBJ2-2; TRBD1 is a possible D gene (6 bases). The V gene's germline CDR1 is SQVTM and CDR2 ANQGSEA. CDR3 length: 15 amino acids. V was trimmed by 5 bases and J by 0 bases, leaving 13 bases between them. In DNA, the CDR3 is TGCAGCGTTTCAAGGGGGACCGCGAACACCGGGGAGCTGTTTTTT. Protein: CSVSRGTANTGELFF.